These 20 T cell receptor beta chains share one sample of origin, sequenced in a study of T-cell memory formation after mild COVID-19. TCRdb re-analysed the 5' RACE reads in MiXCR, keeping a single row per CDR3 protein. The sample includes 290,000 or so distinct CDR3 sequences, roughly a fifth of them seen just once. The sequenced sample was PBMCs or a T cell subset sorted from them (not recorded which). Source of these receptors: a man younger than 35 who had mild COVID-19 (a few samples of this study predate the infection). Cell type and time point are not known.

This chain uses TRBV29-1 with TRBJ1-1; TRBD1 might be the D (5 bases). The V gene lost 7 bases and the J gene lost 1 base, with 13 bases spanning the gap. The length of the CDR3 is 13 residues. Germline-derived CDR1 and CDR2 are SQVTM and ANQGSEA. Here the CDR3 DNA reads TGCAGCGCTCAGGGAGGGGAGAACACTGAAGCTTTCTTT. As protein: CSAQGGENTEAFF.

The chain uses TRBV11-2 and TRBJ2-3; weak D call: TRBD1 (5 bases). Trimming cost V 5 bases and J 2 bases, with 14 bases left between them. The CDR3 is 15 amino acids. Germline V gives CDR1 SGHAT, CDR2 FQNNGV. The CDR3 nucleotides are TGTGCCAGCAGCCTCAGGGATTCATACACAGATACGCAGTATTTT. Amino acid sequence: CASSLRDSYTDTQYF.

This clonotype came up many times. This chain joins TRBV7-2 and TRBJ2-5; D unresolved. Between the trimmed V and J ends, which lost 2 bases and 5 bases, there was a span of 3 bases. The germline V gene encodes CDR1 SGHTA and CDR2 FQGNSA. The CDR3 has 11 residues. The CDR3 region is CASSLYETQYF. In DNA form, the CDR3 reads TGTGCCAGCAGCTTATACGAGACCCAGTACTTC. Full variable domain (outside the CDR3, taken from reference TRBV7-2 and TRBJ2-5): GAGVSQSPSNKVTEKGKDVELRCDPISGHTALYWYRQSLGQGLEFLIYFQGNSAPDKSGLPSDRFSAERTGGSVSTLTIQRTQQEDSAVYLCASSLYETQYFGPGTRLLVL.

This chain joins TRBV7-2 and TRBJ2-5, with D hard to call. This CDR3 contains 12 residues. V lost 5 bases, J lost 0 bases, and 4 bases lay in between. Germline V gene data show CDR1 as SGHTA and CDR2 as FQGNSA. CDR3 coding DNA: TGTGCCAGCAGCGATAACCAAGAGACCCAGTACTTC. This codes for CASSDNQETQYF.

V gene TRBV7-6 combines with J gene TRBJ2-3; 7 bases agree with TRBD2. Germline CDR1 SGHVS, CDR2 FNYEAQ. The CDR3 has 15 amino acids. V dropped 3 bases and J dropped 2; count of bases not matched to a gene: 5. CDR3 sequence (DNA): TGTGCCAGCAGCTTGGGAGCGGGGCTCACAGATACGCAGTATTTT. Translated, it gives CASSLGAGLTDTQYF.

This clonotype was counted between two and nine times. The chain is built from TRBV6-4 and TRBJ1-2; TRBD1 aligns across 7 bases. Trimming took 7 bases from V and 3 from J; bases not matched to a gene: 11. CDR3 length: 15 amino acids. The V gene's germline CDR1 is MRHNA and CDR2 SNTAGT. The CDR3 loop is CASIPPQGVYYGYTF. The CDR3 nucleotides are TGTGCCAGCATCCCCCCGCAGGGGGTGTACTATGGCTACACCTTC.

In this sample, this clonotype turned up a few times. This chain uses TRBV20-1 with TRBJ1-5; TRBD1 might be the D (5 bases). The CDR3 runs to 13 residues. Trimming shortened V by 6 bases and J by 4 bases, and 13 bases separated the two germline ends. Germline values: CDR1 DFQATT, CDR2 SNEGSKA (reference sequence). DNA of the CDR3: TGCAGTGCCGGACAAGTCCGGAATCAGCCCCAGCATTTT. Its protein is CSAGQVRNQPQHF.

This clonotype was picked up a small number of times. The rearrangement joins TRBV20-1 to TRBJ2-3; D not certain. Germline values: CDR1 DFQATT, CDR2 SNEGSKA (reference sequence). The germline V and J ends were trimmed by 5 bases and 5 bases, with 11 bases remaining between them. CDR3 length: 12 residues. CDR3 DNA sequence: TGCAGTGCTTCCCAGGCTCTAGATACGCAGTATTTT. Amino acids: CSASQALDTQYF.

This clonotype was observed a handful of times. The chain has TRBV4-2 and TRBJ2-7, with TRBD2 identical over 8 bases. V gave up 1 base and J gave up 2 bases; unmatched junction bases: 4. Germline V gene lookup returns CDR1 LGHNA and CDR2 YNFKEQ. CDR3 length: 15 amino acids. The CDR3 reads CASSQGLAGTYEQYF. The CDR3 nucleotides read TGTGCCAGCAGCCAAGGGCTAGCGGGTACCTACGAGCAGTACTTC.

As DNA, the CDR3 is TGCGCCAGCAGCTTGGATCCTGGGACAGGGGTTTCACCCCTCCACTTT. Protein sequence: CASSLDPGTGVSPLHF. The chain uses TRBV5-1 and TRBJ1-6; TRBD1 agrees at 10 bases. From germline, CDR1 is SGHRS and CDR2 YFSETQ. After removal of 0 bases from V and 9 bases from J, the junction contained 6 bases not matched to a gene. The CDR3 is made up of 16 amino acids.

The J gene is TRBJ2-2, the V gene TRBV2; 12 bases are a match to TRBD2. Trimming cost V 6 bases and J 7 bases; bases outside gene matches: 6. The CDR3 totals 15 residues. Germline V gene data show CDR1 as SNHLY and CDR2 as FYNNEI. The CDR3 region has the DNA TGTGCCAGCAGAACCGGACTAGCGGGGAACGGGGAGCTGTTTTTT. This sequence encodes CASRTGLAGNGELFF.

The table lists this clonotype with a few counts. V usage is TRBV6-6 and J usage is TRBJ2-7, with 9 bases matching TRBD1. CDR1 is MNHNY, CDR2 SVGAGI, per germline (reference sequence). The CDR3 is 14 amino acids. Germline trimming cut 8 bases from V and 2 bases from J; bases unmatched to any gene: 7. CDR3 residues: CASGGGTGTYEQYF. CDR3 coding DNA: TGTGCCAGCGGTGGGGGGACAGGGACCTACGAGCAGTACTTC.

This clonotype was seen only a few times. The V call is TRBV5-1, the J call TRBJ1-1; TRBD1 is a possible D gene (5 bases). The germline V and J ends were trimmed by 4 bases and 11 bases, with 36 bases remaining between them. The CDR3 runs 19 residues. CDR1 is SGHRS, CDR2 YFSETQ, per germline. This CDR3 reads CASSPEPPGFSSRRAEAFF. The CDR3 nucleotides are TGCGCCAGCAGCCCCGAACCCCCAGGGTTTAGCTCCCGACGGGCGGAGGCTTTCTTT.

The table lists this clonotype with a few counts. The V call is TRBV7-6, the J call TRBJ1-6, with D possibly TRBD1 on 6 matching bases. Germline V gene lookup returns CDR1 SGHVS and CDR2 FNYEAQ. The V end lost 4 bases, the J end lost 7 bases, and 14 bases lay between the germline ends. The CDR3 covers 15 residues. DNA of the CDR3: TGTGCCAGCAGCTCTCAGGGGCCTTTGAATTCACCCCTCCACTTT. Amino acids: CASSSQGPLNSPLHF. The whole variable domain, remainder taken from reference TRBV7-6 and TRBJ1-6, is GAGVSQSPRYKVTKRGQDVALRCDPISGHVSLYWYRQALGQGPEFLTYFNYEAQQDKSGLPNDRFSAERPEGSISTLTIQRTEQRDSAMYRCASSSQGPLNSPLHFGNGTRLTVT.

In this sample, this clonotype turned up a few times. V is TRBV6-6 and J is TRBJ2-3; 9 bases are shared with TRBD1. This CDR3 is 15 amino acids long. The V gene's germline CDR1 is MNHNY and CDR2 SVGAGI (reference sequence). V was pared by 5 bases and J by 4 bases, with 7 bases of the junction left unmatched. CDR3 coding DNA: TGTGCCAGCAGTGGGGACAGGGCGGATCCAGATACGCAGTATTTT. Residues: CASSGDRADPDTQYF.

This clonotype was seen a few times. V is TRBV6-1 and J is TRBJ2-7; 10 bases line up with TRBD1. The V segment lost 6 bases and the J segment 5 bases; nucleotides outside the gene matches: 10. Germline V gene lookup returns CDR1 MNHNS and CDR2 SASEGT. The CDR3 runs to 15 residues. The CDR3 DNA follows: TGTGCCAGCAGCACCCGGGACAGGGGATATCACGAGCAGTACTTC. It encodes CASSTRDRGYHEQYF.

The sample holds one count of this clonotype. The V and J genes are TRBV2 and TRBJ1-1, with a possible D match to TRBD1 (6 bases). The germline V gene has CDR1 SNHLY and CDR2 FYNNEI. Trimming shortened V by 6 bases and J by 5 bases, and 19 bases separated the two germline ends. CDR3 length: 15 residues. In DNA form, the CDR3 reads TGTGCCAGCAGGATGGAACAGGGAGTGCCAACTGAAGCTTTCTTT. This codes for CASRMEQGVPTEAFF.

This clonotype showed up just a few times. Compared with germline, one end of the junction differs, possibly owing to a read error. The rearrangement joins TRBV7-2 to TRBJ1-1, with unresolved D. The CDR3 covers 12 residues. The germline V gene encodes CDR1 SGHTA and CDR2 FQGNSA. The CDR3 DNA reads TGTGCCAGCAGCTTGACCCCCACTGAGGCTTTCTTT. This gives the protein CASSLTPTEAFF.

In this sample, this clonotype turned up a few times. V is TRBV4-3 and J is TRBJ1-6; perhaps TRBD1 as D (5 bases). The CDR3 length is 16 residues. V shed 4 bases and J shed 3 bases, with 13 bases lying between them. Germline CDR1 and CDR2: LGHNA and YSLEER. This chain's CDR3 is CASSRGRGLYNSPLHF. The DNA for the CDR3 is TGCGCCAGCAGCCGAGGGCGGGGCCTCTATAATTCACCCCTCCACTTT.

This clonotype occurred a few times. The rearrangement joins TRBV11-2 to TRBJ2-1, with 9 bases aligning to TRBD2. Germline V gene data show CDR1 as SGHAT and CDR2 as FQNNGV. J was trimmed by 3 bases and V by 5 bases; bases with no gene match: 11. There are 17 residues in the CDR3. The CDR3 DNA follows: TGTGCCAGCAGCCCCGGGGGGCGGGAGGGGATCTACAATGAGCAGTTCTTC. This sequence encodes CASSPGGREGIYNEQFF.